These 28 T cell receptor delta chains were all obtained from the same sample, sequenced in a study of γδ T cells in repeated Plasmodium falciparum infection. Bulk repertoires came from Vgamma9/Vdelta2+ or Vdelta2-negative gammadelta T cells flow-sorted from PBMC. TCRdb fed the multiplex PCR reads to CATT. The sample has 70,000 to 95,000 delta-chain clones; roughly 1.4% are singletons. The sample comprised gamma-delta T cells from blood. These receptors were collected from a pool of human donors (malaria-infected and uninfected, not separated).

This clone was observed many times. This chain uses TRDV2 with TRDJ1; TRDD2 is a possible D gene (8 bases). Trimming took 0 bases from V and 0 from J, leaving 19 bases between them. The germline CDR1 and CDR2 sequences are GEAIGNYY and EKD. CDR3 length: 18 residues. CDR3 in amino acids: CACDTLPTLGGDTDKLIF. The CDR3 DNA reads as TGTGCCTGTGACACCCTTCCTACCCTGGGGGGTGACACCGATAAACTCATCTTT.

This clone was detected ten times or more. The chain is built from TRDV1 and TRDJ1; D is undetermined. The J gene, left out of TCRdb, was set here by checking the DNA against germline. The length of the CDR3 is 20 residues. The germline CDR1 and CDR2 sequences are TSWWSYY and QGS. Deletions cut 2 bases from V and 2 bases from J, with 27 bases between. CDR3 residues: CALGEGNTLGGPQSTDKLIF. The DNA of the CDR3 is TGTGCTCTTGGGGAAGGTAACACGTTGGGTGGTCCCCAGAGTACCGATAAACTCATCTTT.

This clone was observed a few times. The protein TCRdb lists belongs to a much larger clone and differs from this DNA's translation at residue 6, which points to a read error; the protein shown is made from the DNA. V and J are TRDV2 and TRDJ1; the D is unclear. The CDR3 has 17 residues. CDR1 and CDR2 (germline): GEAIGNYY, EKD. V was cut by 3 bases and J by 0 bases, with 19 bases left in between. DNA for the CDR3: TGTGCCTGTGACCCTCGCCGAGCACAAAAATACACCGATAAACTCATCTTT. This sequence encodes CACDPRRAQKYTDKLIF.

This clone has a handful of counts. A far larger clone lies a single base away; this is likely a read error. The sample contains more than one DNA sequence encoding this CDR3. The chain is built from TRDV2 and TRDJ3, with 12 bases matching TRDD3. TCRdb lists no J gene, so it was determined here by aligning the DNA to germline. CDR1 GEAIGNYY and CDR2 EKD come from the germline V gene. The CDR3 covers 21 residues. For the CDR3, the DNA is TGTGCCTGTGACACCGGAGCTGCTGGGGGATACGGATCCTGGGACACCCGGCAGATGTTTTTC. This codes for CACDTGAAGGYGSWDTRQMFF.

There are a few counts of this clone. With a far larger clone one base away, a read error is the likely cause. The sample carries other DNA sequences with the same CDR3. CDR3 sequence: CACDTGLGDTLAGTDKLIF. The DNA of the CDR3 is TGTGCCTGTGACACCGGACTGGGGGATACCCTAGCGGGCACCGATAAGCTCATCTTT. Here the V gene is TRDV2, but the J gene went uncalled; TRDD3 is taken as the D call from the table, unchecked against the DNA. The CDR3 has 19 residues. Germline-derived CDR1 and CDR2 are GEAIGNYY and EKD.

A remark on this clone: The protein TCRdb lists belongs to a much larger clone and differs from this DNA's translation at residue 2, which points to a read error; the protein shown is made from the DNA. The gene calls are TRDV2 and TRDJ1, with no clear D. The CDR3 has 17 residues. CDR1 is GEAIGNYY and CDR2 is EKD in the germline V gene. CDR3 in amino acids: CSCDTVSSPGYTDKLIF. The CDR3 DNA is TGTTCCTGTGACACCGTGTCCTCTCCGGGGTACACCGATAAACTCATCTTT.

This clone was seen at least ten times. The protein TCRdb lists belongs to a much larger clone and differs from this DNA's translation at residue 12, which points to a read error; the protein shown is made from the DNA. The chain's CDR3 is CACDTGKLLGDAPDKLIF. Here the CDR3 DNA reads TGTGCCTGTGACACCGGGAAGTTACTGGGGGATGCGCCCGATAAACTCATCTTT. This chain joins TRDV2 and TRDJ1; 10 positions match TRDD3. The length of the CDR3 is 18 residues. From germline, CDR1 is GEAIGNYY and CDR2 EKD. V was pared by 0 bases and J by 3 bases, with 12 bases of the junction left unmatched.

This clone appeared a few times. It differs at one base from a far larger clone, so likely a read error. In the same sample, other DNA sequences code for this CDR3. V is TRDV2 and J is TRDJ1, with D tentatively TRDD2 or TRDD3 (5 bases each). TCRdb gives no J gene; it was assigned here by matching the DNA to germline. The germline CDR1 and CDR2 sequences are GEAIGNYY and EKD. The CDR3 contains 18 residues. Trimming cost V 4 bases and J 3 bases, with 26 bases left between them. Written as DNA, the CDR3 is TGTGCCTGTGAACACCTACGGGATTCTGAACCGTACGCCGATAAACTCATCTTT. Its translation: CACEHLRDSEPYADKLIF.

A remark on this clone: The protein held in TCRdb is that of a much larger clone and does not match this DNA's translation at residue 12, likely because of a read error; the protein shown is translated from the DNA. The chain employs TRDV1 and TRDJ1, with D unclear. The J gene was not available in TCRdb and was assigned here by matching the DNA to germline segments. Germline lookup yields CDR1 TSWWSYY and CDR2 QGS. The CDR3 loop spans 19 amino acids. Trimming removed 0 bases at V and 0 bases at J, with 20 bases between. The CDR3 loop is CALGELLAPRVAYTDKLIF. In DNA, the CDR3 is TGTGCTCTTGGGGAACTGCTCGCCCCGCGCGTAGCATACACCGATAAACTCATCTTT.

This clone occurred a few times. The protein given by TCRdb reflects a much larger clone and differs at residue 17 from this DNA's translation, likely from a read error; the protein shown is the DNA's translation. The chain is built from TRDV1 and TRDJ1, with 9 nucleotides matching TRDD3. The J gene was missing in TCRdb and was found by matching the end of the DNA to germline. Germline V gene lookup returns CDR1 TSWWSYY and CDR2 QGS. This CDR3 has 24 amino acids. The V gene end was trimmed by 1 base and the J gene end by 0 bases; junction bases not matched to a gene: 27. The CDR3, as DNA: TGTGCTCTTGGGGAACCTCTGTCAAGCCTGGCCCAAGAGCTGGGGGATCTGTACACCGATAAACTCATCTTT. Translated, it gives CALGEPLSSLAQELGDLYTDKLIF.

This clone was seen a handful of times. This likely traces to a read error, being one base from a far larger clone. Other DNA sequences in the same sample also yield this CDR3. The CDR3 coding sequence is TGTGCCCTTGGGGAACTAAAGACGGTATTGGTAACTTCCTACGTCTGGTGGGGGATTACCTACACCGATAAACTCATCTTT. Translating it yields CALGELKTVLVTSYVWWGITYTDKLIF. This chain uses TRDV1 with TRDJ1, with D perhaps being TRDD2 or TRDD3 (8 bases each). TCRdb lists no J gene, so it was determined here by aligning the DNA to germline. In germline, CDR1 is TSWWSYY, CDR2 QGS. The CDR3 runs 27 residues.

In this sample, this clone turned up a few times. TCRdb's listed protein matches a much larger clone and diverges from this DNA's translation at residue 17, likely through a read error; the protein shown comes from the DNA. The genes are TRDV1 and TRDJ1; D is tentatively TRDD2 or TRDD3 (5 bases each). Germline-derived CDR1 and CDR2 are TSWWSYY and QGS. The CDR3 has 18 residues. DNA for the CDR3: TGTGCTCTTGGGGACCACCTACGTATTACTGGTACTGCCGATAAACTCACCTTT. Its translation: CALGDHLRITGTADKLTF.

As concerns this clone: A read error likely explains this, since a far larger clone differs by one base. The sample holds other DNA sequences that translate to the same CDR3. The J gene went uncalled, whereas the V gene is TRDV2; the D segment call TRDD3 is taken from the table without a DNA check. CDR1 is GEAIGNYY and CDR2 is EKD in the germline V gene. The CDR3 contains 15 residues. The CDR3 DNA reads as TGTGCCTGTGATCCTGGGGATCAGTACACCGATAAGCTCATCTTT. This encodes CACDPGDQYTDKLIF.

Worth noting for this clone: TCRdb attributes to this sequence the protein of a much larger clone, which differs from the DNA translation at residue 13; a read error is likely, and the protein displayed is translated from the DNA. This chain uses TRDV2 with TRDJ1; D perhaps matches TRDD3 (5 bases). In the absence of a J gene in TCRdb, the DNA was matched to germline to assign it here. Germline V gene lookup returns CDR1 GEAIGNYY and CDR2 EKD. The V end was cut by 3 bases, the J end by 0 bases, with 25 bases between. The CDR3 contains 19 residues. The CDR3 here is CACDPLGGDPDKHTDKLIF. The DNA of the CDR3 is TGTGCCTGTGACCCCTTAGGTGGGGACCCAGATAAGCACACCGATAAACTCATCTTT.

This clone showed up just a few times. For this DNA, TCRdb reports the protein of a much larger clone, which diverges at residue 4, most likely from a read error; the protein presented here is translated directly from the DNA. This rearrangement joins TRAV36/DV7 to TRDJ1, with 13 bases lining up with TRDD3. Assignment of the J gene here rests on matching the DNA to germline, because TCRdb gives none. Germline V gives CDR1 VTNFRS, CDR2 LTSSGIE (reference sequence). The CDR3 sequence is 19 residues long. V lost 3 bases to trimming and J lost 1 base; unmatched junction nucleotides: 15. The CDR3 is CAVAFPTGGYVHFTDKLIF. The CDR3 DNA reads TGTGCTGTGGCCTTTCCCACTGGGGGATACGTCCACTTCACCGATAAACTCATCTTT.

This clone was detected only a few times. The protein recorded in TCRdb matches a much larger clone and deviates from this DNA's translation at residue 2, suggesting a read error; the protein here is obtained by translating the DNA. This chain joins TRDV1 and TRDJ1, with 11 positions matching TRDD3. Per the germline V gene, CDR1 is TSWWSYY and CDR2 is QGS. This CDR3 comprises 17 residues. CDR3 in amino acids: CSLGEGVGDTNSYKLIF. The DNA of the CDR3 is TGTTCTCTTGGGGAAGGAGTGGGGGATACGAATTCGTATAAACTCATCTTT.

In regard to this clone: A single base is all that separates this from a far larger clone, so a read error is likely. Additional DNA sequences in this sample encode the identical CDR3. CDR3 coding DNA: TGTGCCTGTGATGTGGTGGGGGGCCAAGGCGATAAACTCATCTTT. Translated, it gives CACDVVGGQGDKLIF. This rearrangement joins TRDV2 to TRDJ1, with D perhaps TRDD3 (6 bases). Trimming took off 4 bases at V and 4 bases at J, with 18 bases between the two ends. CDR3 length: 15 amino acids. In germline, CDR1 is GEAIGNYY, CDR2 EKD.

This clone was counted ten times or more. The gene calls are TRDV2 and TRDJ1, with 7 bases matching TRDD3. CDR3 size: 18 residues. V shed 3 bases, J shed 2 bases, and the junction held 17 bases outside the gene matches. The germline V gene encodes CDR1 GEAIGNYY and CDR2 EKD. The CDR3, as DNA: TGTGCCTGTGACTACGTGGGGTCTCGGGGATATAAGACCGATAAACTCATCTTT. Translated, it gives CACDYVGSRGYKTDKLIF.

This clone was counted between two and nine times. The protein TCRdb lists belongs to a much larger clone and differs from this DNA's translation at residue 11, which points to a read error; the protein shown is made from the DNA. The chain uses TRDV1 and TRDJ1; either TRDD2 or TRDD3 may supply D (9 bases each). The J gene was not available in TCRdb and was assigned here by matching the DNA to germline segments. The V end lost 3 bases, the J end lost 1 base, and 33 bases lay between the germline ends. CDR3 length equals 22 residues. From germline, CDR1 is TSWWSYY and CDR2 QGS. DNA of the CDR3: TGTGCTCTTGGGGAGCCCGGCCTTCCTACGCTCTTGGGGGATAGGGGCACCGATAAACTCATCTTT. Translating gives CALGEPGLPTLLGDRGTDKLIF.

In its sample, this clone was seen a few times. CDR3 sequence reads: CALGAPEPLPVSPYTDKLIF. Here the CDR3 DNA reads TGTGCTCTTGGGGCCCCTGAGCCTTTACCCGTATCCCCTTACACCGATAAACTCATCTTT. V gene TRDV1 combines with J gene TRDJ1; D remains ambiguous. V lost 4 bases and J 0 bases, leaving 27 bases between the germline ends. This CDR3 is 20 amino acids long. Looked up from germline, CDR1 is TSWWSYY and CDR2 is QGS.

Many counts were recorded for this clone. A far larger clone differs by one base, so this is likely a read error. The same CDR3 is also encoded by other DNA sequences in this sample. J is TRDJ1 and V is TRDV2; 7 bases agree with TRDD3. The CDR3 totals 17 residues. The junction had 9 bases not matched to a gene; V was cut back by 0 bases and J by 0 bases. CDR1 and CDR2 (germline): GEAIGNYY, EKD. CDR3: CACDTVGGFRDTDKLIF. The DNA for the CDR3 is TGTGCCTGTGACACCGTAGGGGGATTCAGGGACACCGATAAACTCATCTTT.

The sample holds a few counts of this clone. The protein recorded in TCRdb matches a much larger clone and deviates from this DNA's translation at residue 9, suggesting a read error; the protein here is obtained by translating the DNA. V is TRDV2 and J is TRDJ1, with D possibly being TRDD3 (5 bases). CDR1 and CDR2 from the germline V gene are GEAIGNYY and EKD. The CDR3 spans 16 residues. V dropped 0 bases and J dropped 2 bases, with 15 bases sitting between them. In nucleotides, the CDR3 is TGTGCCTGTGACACCGTGGGGCATCTCCAGACCGATAAACTCATCTTT. Translation: CACDTVGHLQTDKLIF.

To note about this clone: Translating this DNA gives a protein that differs at residue 10 from the TCRdb one, which belongs to a much larger clone; a read error is likely, and the protein shown is this translation. The chain has TRDV3 and TRDJ1; 13 bases are shared with TRDD3. Germline-derived CDR1 and CDR2 are TVYSNPD and GDNSRS (reference sequence). The CDR3 contains 14 residues. V lost 2 bases, J lost 8 bases, and 8 bases stayed unmatched. CDR3 region: CAFSNWGIRDKLIF. As DNA, the CDR3 is TGTGCCTTTTCTAACTGGGGGATACGAGACAAACTCATCTTT.

This clone was picked up a small number of times. TCRdb's protein, taken from a much larger clone, differs from this DNA's translation at residue 14, likely owing to a read error; the protein displayed comes from the DNA. This chain uses TRDV2 with TRDJ3; possible D gene TRDD2, 6 bases. The J gene was missing in TCRdb and was found by matching the end of the DNA to germline. V was cut by 0 bases and J by 0 bases, with 26 bases left in between. This CDR3 has 23 amino acids. CDR1 is GEAIGNYY and CDR2 is EKD in the germline V gene. The CDR3 loop reads CACDTHCLPGRSDSSWDTRQMFF. The CDR3 nucleotides are TGTGCCTGTGACACCCATTGCCTTCCGGGCCGCTCGGATAGCTCCTGGGACACCCGACAGATGTTTTTC.

This clone has just a few counts. TCRdb has a much larger clone's protein, which differs at residue 14 from the translation of this DNA, likely because of a read error; what is shown is the protein translated from the DNA. V gene TRDV1 combines with J gene TRDJ1, with TRDD3 identical over 7 bases. The germline gives CDR1 TSWWSYY, CDR2 QGS. The CDR3 runs to 23 residues. CDR3 sequence (DNA): TGTGCGATATCCGGGGATATAGGGATCTACCCTGAATACCGGGGGATCACCACCGATAAACTCATCTTT. Translating gives CAISGDIGIYPEYRGITTDKLIF.

As regards this clone: With a far larger clone one base away, a read error is the likely cause. Within the sample, other DNA sequences also encode this same CDR3. The CDR3 sequence: CALGDLHHGGDKLIF. The CDR3 coding sequence is TGTGCTCTTGGGGACCTCCACCACGGGGGCGATAAACTCATCTTT. This chain uses TRDV1 with TRDJ1; D possibly corresponds to TRDD3 (5 bases). The J gene, missing from TCRdb, was assigned here through DNA to germline matching. Trimming pared 3 bases from V and 4 bases from J, leaving 15 bases between. The CDR3 is made up of 15 amino acids. Germline CDR1 reads TSWWSYY; CDR2 reads QGS.

Comments on this clone: A far larger clone differs by one base, so this is likely a read error. Distinct nucleotide sequences in the sample also encode this CDR3. V usage is TRDV2 and J usage is TRDJ1, with 8 bases lining up with TRDD3. In the absence of a J gene in TCRdb, the DNA was matched to germline to assign it here. The junction had 23 bases not matched to a gene; V was cut back by 0 bases and J by 0 bases. The CDR3 spans 22 residues. CDR1 and CDR2 from the germline V gene are GEAIGNYY and EKD. The CDR3 sequence is CACDTPDSGPLGDTPDTDKLIF. In nucleotides, the CDR3 is TGTGCCTGTGACACCCCCGATTCAGGCCCACTAGGGGATACTCCGGACACCGATAAACTCATCTTT.

This chain connects TRDV1 to TRDJ1; 10 bases line up with TRDD3. The J gene comes from matching the DNA to germline here; TCRdb lacks it. This CDR3 comprises 19 residues. Germline assignment: CDR1 TSWWSYY and CDR2 QGS. The V and J ends lost 0 bases and 0 bases, in that order; junction bases with no gene match: 10. The chain's CDR3 is CALGELNHWGIPYTDKLIF. The CDR3 DNA follows: TGTGCTCTTGGGGAACTAAACCACTGGGGGATTCCGTACACCGATAAACTCATCTTT.